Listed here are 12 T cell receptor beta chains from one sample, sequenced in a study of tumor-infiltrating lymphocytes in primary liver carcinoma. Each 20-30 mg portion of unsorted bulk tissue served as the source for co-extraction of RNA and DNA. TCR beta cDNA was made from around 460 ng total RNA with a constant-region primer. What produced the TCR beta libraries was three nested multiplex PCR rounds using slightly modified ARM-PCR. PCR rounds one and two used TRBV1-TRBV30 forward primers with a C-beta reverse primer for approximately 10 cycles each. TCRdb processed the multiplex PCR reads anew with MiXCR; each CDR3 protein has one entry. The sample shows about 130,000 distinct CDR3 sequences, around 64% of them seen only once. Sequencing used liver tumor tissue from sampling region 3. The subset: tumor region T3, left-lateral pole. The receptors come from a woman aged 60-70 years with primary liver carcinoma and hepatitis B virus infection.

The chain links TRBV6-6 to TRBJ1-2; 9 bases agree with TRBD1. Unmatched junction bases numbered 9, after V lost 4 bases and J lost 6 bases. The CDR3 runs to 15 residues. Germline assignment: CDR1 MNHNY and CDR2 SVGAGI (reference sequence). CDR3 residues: CASSSSGTGKNGYTF. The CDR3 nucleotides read TGTGCCAGCAGTTCCTCGGGGACAGGGAAGAATGGCTACACCTTC.

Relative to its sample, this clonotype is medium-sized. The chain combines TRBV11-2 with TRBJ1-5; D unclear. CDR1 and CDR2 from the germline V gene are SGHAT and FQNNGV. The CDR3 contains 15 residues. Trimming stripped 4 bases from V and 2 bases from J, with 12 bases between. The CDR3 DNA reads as TGTGCCAGCAGCTCATCGGCCAGCCGCAATCAGCCCCAGCATTTT. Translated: CASSSSASRNQPQHF.

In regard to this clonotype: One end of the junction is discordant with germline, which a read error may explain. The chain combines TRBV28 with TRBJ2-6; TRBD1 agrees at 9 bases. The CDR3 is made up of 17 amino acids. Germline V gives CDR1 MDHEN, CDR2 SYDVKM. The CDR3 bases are TGTGCCAGCAGATCGTGGACAGGGGAATCTGGGGCCAACCTCCTGACTTTC. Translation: CASRSWTGESGANLLTF.

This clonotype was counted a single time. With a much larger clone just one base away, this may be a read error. Here the CDR3 reads CASSFGTGVLLF. CDR3 nucleotide sequence: TGTGCCAGCAGCTTCGGAACAGGGGTACTACTTTTT. This sequence joins TRBV5-5 and TRBJ1-4, with 7 bases matching TRBD1. The CDR3 is made up of 12 amino acids. Germline-derived CDR1 and CDR2 are SGHKS and YYEKEE (reference sequence).

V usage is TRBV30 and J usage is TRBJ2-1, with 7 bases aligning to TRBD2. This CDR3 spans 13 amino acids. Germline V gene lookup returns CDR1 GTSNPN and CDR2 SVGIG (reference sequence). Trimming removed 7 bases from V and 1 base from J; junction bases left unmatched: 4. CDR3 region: CASTSQSYNEQFF. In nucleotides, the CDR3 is TGTGCCTCGACTAGCCAGTCCTACAATGAGCAGTTCTTC.

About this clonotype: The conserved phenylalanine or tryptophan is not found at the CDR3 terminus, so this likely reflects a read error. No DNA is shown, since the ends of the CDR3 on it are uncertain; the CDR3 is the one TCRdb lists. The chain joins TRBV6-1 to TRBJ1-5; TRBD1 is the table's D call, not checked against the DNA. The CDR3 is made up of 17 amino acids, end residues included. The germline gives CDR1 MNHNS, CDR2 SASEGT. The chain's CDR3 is CASSLMDTTGLNQPHHY.

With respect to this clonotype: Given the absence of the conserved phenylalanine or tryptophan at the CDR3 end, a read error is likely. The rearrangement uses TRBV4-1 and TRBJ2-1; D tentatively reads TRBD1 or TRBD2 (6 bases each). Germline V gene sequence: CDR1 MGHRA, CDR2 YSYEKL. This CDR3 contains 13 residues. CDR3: CASRQPGANGQFL. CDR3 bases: TGCGCCAGCAGACAACCGGGGGCTAATGGGCAGTTCCTC.

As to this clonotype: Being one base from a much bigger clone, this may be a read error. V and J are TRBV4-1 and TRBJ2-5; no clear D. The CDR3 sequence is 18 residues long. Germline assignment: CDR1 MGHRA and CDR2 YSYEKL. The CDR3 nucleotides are TGCGCCAACAGCCCAAGAGATATCGCACCCTCACTCCAAGAGACCCAGTACTTC. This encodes CANSPRDIAPSLQETQYF.

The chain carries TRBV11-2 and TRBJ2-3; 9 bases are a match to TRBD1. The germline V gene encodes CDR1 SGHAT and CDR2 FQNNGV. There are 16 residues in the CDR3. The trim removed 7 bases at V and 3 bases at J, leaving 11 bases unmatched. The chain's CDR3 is CASISDTGQGTDTQYF. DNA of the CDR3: TGTGCCAGCATCTCAGATACGGGACAGGGTACAGATACGCAGTATTTT. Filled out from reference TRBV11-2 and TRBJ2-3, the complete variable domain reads EAGVAQSPRYKIIEKRQSVAFWCNPISGHATLYWYQQILGQGPKLLIQFQNNGVVDDSQLPKDRFSAERLKGVDSTLKIQPAKLEDSAVYLCASISDTGQGTDTQYFGPGTRLTVL.

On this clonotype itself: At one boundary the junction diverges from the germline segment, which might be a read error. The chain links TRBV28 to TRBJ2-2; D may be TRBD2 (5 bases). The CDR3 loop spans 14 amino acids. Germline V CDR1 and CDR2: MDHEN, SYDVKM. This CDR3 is CASSFPYNTGELLF. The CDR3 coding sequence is TGTGCCAGCAGTTTTCCCTATAACACCGGGGAGCTGCTTTTT.

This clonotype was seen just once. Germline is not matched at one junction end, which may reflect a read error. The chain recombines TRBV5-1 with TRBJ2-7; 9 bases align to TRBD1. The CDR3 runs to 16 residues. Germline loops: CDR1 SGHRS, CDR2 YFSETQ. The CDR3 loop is CANSLDGQGLAYEQYF. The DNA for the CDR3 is TGCGCCAACAGCTTGGATGGACAGGGGTTGGCCTACGAACAGTACTTC.

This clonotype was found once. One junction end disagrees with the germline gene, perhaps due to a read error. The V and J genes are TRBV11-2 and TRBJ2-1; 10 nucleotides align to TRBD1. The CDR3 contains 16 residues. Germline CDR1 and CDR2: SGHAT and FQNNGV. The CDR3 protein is CASSSSMGTGDNEQSF. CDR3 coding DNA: TGTGCCAGCAGCTCGAGTATGGGGACAGGGGATAACGAGCAGTCCTTC. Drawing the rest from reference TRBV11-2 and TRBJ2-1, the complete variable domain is EAGVAQSPRYKIIEKRQSVAFWCNPISGHATLYWYQQILGQGPKLLIQFQNNGVVDDSQLPKDRFSAERLKGVDSTLKIQPAKLEDSAVYLCASSSSMGTGDNEQSFGPGTRLTVL.